Below, 26 T cell receptor beta chains from the same sample are listed, as sequenced in a study of blood T cells in healthy people across ages. Then a second PCR, running about 6 to 11 cycles, was carried out with a sample-barcoded 5' primer and a J-beta primer mix. TCRdb reprocessed the 5' RACE reads with MiXCR, giving one entry per CDR3 protein. The sample holds 550,000 to 700,000 distinct CDR3 sequences; about 26% are singletons and the top ten take approximately 17%. Sequenced material: blood. The source is a woman aged 70-85 years in good health.

This clonotype was seen more than once but under ten times. CDR3: CASSQEDRAGAVQYF. The CDR3 DNA follows: TGCGCCAGCAGCCAAGAGGACAGGGCGGGGGCTGTGCAGTACTTC. The genes are TRBV4-3 and TRBJ2-5, with TRBD1 as a possible D gene (8 bases). The germline V gene encodes CDR1 LGHNA and CDR2 YSLEER. The V and J ends lost 0 bases and 11 bases respectively, with 19 bases between them. The CDR3 has 15 amino acids.

The V gene is TRBV4-2, the J gene TRBJ1-1, with D possibly TRBD1 on 5 matching bases. Germline CDR1 reads LGHNA; CDR2 reads YNFKEQ. The V end lost 3 bases, the J end lost 4 bases, and 15 bases lay between the germline ends. The CDR3 is 15 residues long. CDR3 bases: TGTGCCAGCAGCCAGGGACTCGGAGGGCGCACTGAAGCTTTCTTT. Amino acids: CASSQGLGGRTEAFF.

This chain joins TRBV7-9 and TRBJ1-2, with a possible D match to TRBD1 (6 bases). Trimming cost V 5 bases and J 4 bases, with 11 bases left between them. The V gene's germline CDR1 is SEHNR and CDR2 FQNEAQ (reference sequence). The CDR3 consists of 13 residues. CDR3 bases: TGTGCCAGCAGCCGGGGACAAATCTATGGCTACACCTTC. Its translation is CASSRGQIYGYTF.

The rearrangement links TRBV7-8 to TRBJ2-2, with 10 bases lining up with TRBD1. Germline CDR1 reads SGHVS; CDR2 reads FQNEAQ. The CDR3 sequence is 16 residues long. The ends lost 4 bases at V and 3 bases at J; junction bases unmatched: 5. CDR3 in amino acids: CASSWGQGTHTGELFF. CDR3 DNA sequence: TGTGCCAGCAGCTGGGGACAGGGGACTCACACCGGGGAGCTGTTTTTT. Supplemented by reference TRBV7-8 and TRBJ2-2, the full variable domain reads GAGVSQSPRYKVAKRGQDVALRCDPISGHVSLFWYQQALGQGPEFLTYFQNEAQLDKSGLPSDRFFAERPEGSVSTLKIQRTQQEDSAVYLCASSWGQGTHTGELFFGEGSRLTVL.

The CDR3 bases are TGCGCCAGCAGCTTGGTGGAGAGTACAAACATTCAGTACTTC. Protein product: CASSLVESTNIQYF. The chain is built from TRBV5-1 and TRBJ2-4, with D unclear. The CDR3 is 14 residues long. Germline V gene lookup returns CDR1 SGHRS and CDR2 YFSETQ. V shed 0 bases and J shed 6 bases, with 10 bases lying between them.

To note about this clonotype: Since no conserved phenylalanine or tryptophan closes the CDR3, a read error is the likely cause. The chain carries TRBV5-1 and TRBJ2-5; 7 positions match TRBD1. The CDR3 sequence is 15 residues long. Germline CDR1 and CDR2: SGHRS and YFSETQ. J gave up 0 bases and V 1 base, and 3 bases lay outside the gene matches. CDR3 DNA: TGCGCCAGCAGCTTGCACGGGACAGACCAAGAGACCCAGTACCTC. This sequence encodes CASSLHGTDQETQYL.

The rearrangement joins TRBV24-1 to TRBJ2-5; possibly TRBD2 for D (5 bases). The V and J ends lost 5 bases and 5 bases respectively, with 11 bases between them. Germline CDR1 reads KGHDR; CDR2 reads SFDVKD. This CDR3 has 13 amino acids. The CDR3 DNA is TGTGCCACCAGTGGAGGGCCGTGGGAGACCCAGTACTTC. It is translated as CATSGGPWETQYF.

The chain recombines TRBV6-5 with TRBJ1-4, with D unclear. V was trimmed by 2 bases and J by 3 bases, leaving 10 bases between them. This CDR3 has 15 residues. Germline V gene lookup returns CDR1 MNHEY and CDR2 SVGAGI. CDR3 DNA sequence: TGTGCCAGCAGTTACGGGTTCTCAGCTAATGAAAAACTGTTTTTT. Its translation is CASSYGFSANEKLFF.

This clonotype occurred many times. J is TRBJ2-2 and V is TRBV5-1, with TRBD2 identical over 8 bases. V lost 3 bases to trimming and J lost 0 bases; unmatched junction nucleotides: 4. This CDR3 region has 16 residues. Germline V gives CDR1 SGHRS, CDR2 YFSETQ. CDR3 residues: CASSSAGGSNTGELFF. CDR3 bases: TGCGCCAGCAGCTCTGCGGGGGGTTCGAACACCGGGGAGCTGTTTTTT.

A note on this clonotype: One base away lies a much larger clone, so this may be a sequencing read error. The chain employs TRBV6-1 and TRBJ2-5; D is uncertain. The DNA end favors TRBJ2-1, so the J call may be wrong. In germline, CDR1 is MNHNS, CDR2 SASEGT. The CDR3 totals 13 residues. The CDR3 DNA follows: TGTGCCAGCAGTTTTGAACTTGACAATGAGCAGTTCTTC. It codes for CASSFELDNEQFF.

The rearrangement links TRBV25-1 to TRBJ1-4; D perhaps matches TRBD1 (5 bases). The CDR3 length is 14 residues. Trimming stripped 9 bases from V and 3 bases from J, with 14 bases between. The germline CDR1 and CDR2 sequences are MGHDK and SYGVNS. In nucleotides, the CDR3 is TGTGCCAGTCTGCCACGGGACTCTAATGAAAAACTGTTTTTT. Residues: CASLPRDSNEKLFF.

This clonotype was counted between two and nine times. This chain links TRBV4-2 with TRBJ2-5, with a possible D match to TRBD2 (6 bases). Deletions cut 0 bases from V and 2 bases from J, with 19 bases between. Germline V gene data show CDR1 as LGHNA and CDR2 as YNFKEQ. The CDR3 contains 18 residues. The CDR3: CASSQDTRRGIKQETQYF. The CDR3 nucleotides read TGTGCCAGCAGCCAAGATACGCGCCGGGGGATCAAACAAGAGACCCAGTACTTC.

This clonotype was seen only a few times. This chain joins TRBV7-3 and TRBJ2-5; the match to TRBD2 covers 7 bases. TRBJ2-7 matches the DNA end more closely, so the J call is doubtful. The CDR3 is 14 amino acids. From germline, CDR1 is SGHTA and CDR2 FQGTGA. In DNA form, the CDR3 reads TGTGCCAGCAGTAAGGGAGGGGAAACGGACGAGCAGTACTTC. It codes for CASSKGGETDEQYF.

This clonotype occurred a few times. CDR3 region: CAISPSGLNNEQFF. DNA of the CDR3: TGTGCCATCAGTCCCTCGGGACTTAACAATGAGCAGTTCTTC. This chain uses TRBV10-3 with TRBJ2-1, with D possibly matching TRBD2 (6 bases). This CDR3 is built from 14 residues. Germline CDR1 reads ENHRY; CDR2 reads SYGVKD. V was pared by 5 bases and J by 5 bases, with 13 bases between.

For the CDR3, the DNA is TGTGCCAGCAGTCATTGGAAAAGCACAGATACGCAGTATTTT. This encodes CASSHWKSTDTQYF. The V and J genes are TRBV6-2 or TRBV6-3 and TRBJ2-3; D is undetermined. Germline CDR1 and CDR2: MNHEY and SVGEGT. V was cut by 5 bases and J by 0 bases, with 9 bases left in between. This CDR3 comprises 14 residues.

The rearrangement uses TRBV7-3 and TRBJ2-5; D is tentatively TRBD1 or TRBD2 (5 bases each). With the DNA end fitting TRBJ2-1 better, the J assignment may be wrong. The CDR3 length is 15 residues. Germline loops: CDR1 SGHTA, CDR2 FQGTGA. The CDR3 DNA sequence: TGTGCCAGCAGCTTCTCAGGGTTCGAGGGCAATGAGCAGTTCTTC. Translation gives CASSFSGFEGNEQFF.

The chain has TRBV6-5 and TRBJ2-5, with 10 positions matching TRBD2. The J call may not be correct, given that the DNA end is closer to TRBJ2-1. From germline, CDR1 is MNHEY and CDR2 SVGAGI. The CDR3 is made up of 16 amino acids. The CDR3 loop reads CASSHRIAGGYNEQFF. In nucleotides, the CDR3 is TGTGCCAGCAGTCACAGGATAGCGGGGGGTTACAATGAGCAGTTCTTC.

This clonotype was counted a few times. This chain joins TRBV20-1 and TRBJ1-1; D might be TRBD1 (6 bases). Deletions cut 6 bases from V and 4 bases from J, with 12 bases between. Germline-derived CDR1 and CDR2 are DFQATT and SNEGSKA (reference sequence). There are 12 residues in the CDR3. As DNA, the CDR3 is TGCAGTGCCCCCGCACAGGGCACTGAAGCTTTCTTT. It specifies CSAPAQGTEAFF.

In its sample, this clonotype was seen a few times. The genes are TRBV30 and TRBJ2-1, with TRBD2 identical over 9 bases. After removal of 2 bases from V and 2 bases from J, the junction contained 4 bases not matched to a gene. The CDR3 is 15 residues long. Germline CDR1 GTSNPN, CDR2 SVGIG (reference sequence). CDR3 DNA: TGTGCCTGGAGTTGGGGCGGGGGGGCCTACAATGAGCAGTTCTTC. This sequence encodes CAWSWGGGAYNEQFF.

This clonotype was counted a few times. The chain joins TRBV20-1 to TRBJ1-4; D might be TRBD1 (6 bases). The V gene's germline CDR1 is DFQATT and CDR2 SNEGSKA (reference sequence). The CDR3 length is 12 residues. V was shortened by 5 bases and J by 5 bases, with 9 bases between the two germline ends. CDR3 residues: CSAQQGNEKLFF. Written as DNA, the CDR3 is TGCAGTGCTCAACAGGGAAATGAAAAACTGTTTTTT.

The chain links TRBV7-2 to TRBJ2-5; D is perhaps TRBD2 (6 bases). V was cut by 3 bases and J by 4 bases, with 12 bases left in between. The germline CDR1 and CDR2 sequences are SGHTA and FQGNSA. The CDR3 runs 14 residues. CDR3 in amino acids: CASSFPGLRETQYF. The CDR3 DNA sequence: TGTGCCAGCAGCTTTCCGGGACTCCGAGAGACCCAGTACTTC. Full variable domain (outside the CDR3, taken from reference TRBV7-2 and TRBJ2-5): GAGVSQSPSNKVTEKGKDVELRCDPISGHTALYWYRQSLGQGLEFLIYFQGNSAPDKSGLPSDRFSAERTGGSVSTLTIQRTQQEDSAVYLCASSFPGLRETQYFGPGTRLLVL.

A word on this clonotype: At one end the junction does not follow the germline gene, possibly because of a read error. The rearrangement links TRBV7-2 to TRBJ2-1; tentatively, D is TRBD1 or TRBD2 (5 bases each). The CDR3 runs to 14 residues. The germline V gene encodes CDR1 SGHTA and CDR2 FQGNSA. CDR3 sequence reads: CANSPDSPGGRQFF. The CDR3 coding sequence is TGTGCCAACAGCCCAGACAGTCCCGGAGGTCGGCAGTTCTTC.

A few counts support this clonotype. The V call is TRBV7-2, the J call TRBJ2-3; D is ambiguous. V lost 1 base, J lost 7 bases, and 12 bases lay in between. This CDR3 has 14 amino acids. The V gene's germline CDR1 is SGHTA and CDR2 FQGNSA. As DNA, the CDR3 is TGTGCCAGCAGCTTAGAAGGGCGGAGCTATACGCAGTATTTT. Its translation: CASSLEGRSYTQYF.

The chain recombines TRBV5-1 with TRBJ2-1, with TRBD1 matching 7 bases. Germline CDR1 SGHRS, CDR2 YFSETQ. The V gene end was trimmed by 0 bases and the J gene end by 0 bases; junction bases not matched to a gene: 3. The length of the CDR3 is 16 residues. The CDR3 DNA sequence: TGCGCCAGCAGCTTGGCAGGACAGGTCTCCTACAATGAGCAGTTCTTC. Amino acid sequence: CASSLAGQVSYNEQFF.

The V and J genes are TRBV7-2 and TRBJ1-2, with no clear D. This CDR3 region has 15 residues. V lost 2 bases and J 0 bases, leaving 10 bases between the germline ends. The V gene's germline CDR1 is SGHTA and CDR2 FQGNSA. The chain's CDR3 is CASSLFGEPNYGYTF. CDR3 sequence (DNA): TGTGCCAGCAGCTTATTCGGGGAACCTAACTATGGCTACACCTTC.

In its sample, this clonotype was seen many times. This chain links TRBV6-2 or TRBV6-3 with TRBJ2-1; 10 bases are shared with TRBD2. Germline lookup yields CDR1 MNHEY and CDR2 SVGEGT. The CDR3 totals 16 residues. V shed 6 bases and J 3 bases; nucleotides not matched to a gene: 8. The CDR3 DNA reads as TGTGCCAGCAGAAAACCTAGCGGGGGAATCTACAATGAGCAGTTCTTC. Amino acids: CASRKPSGGIYNEQFF.